The clone carrying this TCR beta chain was found a few times. Antigen specificity is unknown. The data are from a study of a mutant IDH1 vaccine in newly diagnosed glioma. Study results and limitations: Patients showed vaccine-induced immune responses at a rate of about 93%.

The time point was: week 47, end of study. Each dose of the vaccine consisted of 300 ug of mutant IDH1 20-mer peptide, with topical imiquimod. Assay used: immunoSEQ multiplex PCR; TCRdb lists only in-frame clones, some missing. This table has roughly 51,000 clones, approximately 84% appearing once. V lost 4 bases, J lost 3 bases, and 6 bases stayed unmatched. This CDR3 contains 15 residues. The V gene's germline CDR1 is MNHNY and CDR2 SVGAGI (reference sequence). The specimen was PBMCs, collected from a glioma patient whose treatment included an IDH1 peptide vaccine. V and J are TRBV6-6 and TRBJ1-5, with 7 bases that match TRBD1. The source is a woman in her twenties or thirties with glioma. Some clones in this sample may be carry-over from other donors' samples. In nucleotides, the CDR3 is TGTGCCAGCAGTTCACCGACAGGGCTCAATCAGCCCCAGCATTTT. Residues: CASSSPTGLNQPQHF.